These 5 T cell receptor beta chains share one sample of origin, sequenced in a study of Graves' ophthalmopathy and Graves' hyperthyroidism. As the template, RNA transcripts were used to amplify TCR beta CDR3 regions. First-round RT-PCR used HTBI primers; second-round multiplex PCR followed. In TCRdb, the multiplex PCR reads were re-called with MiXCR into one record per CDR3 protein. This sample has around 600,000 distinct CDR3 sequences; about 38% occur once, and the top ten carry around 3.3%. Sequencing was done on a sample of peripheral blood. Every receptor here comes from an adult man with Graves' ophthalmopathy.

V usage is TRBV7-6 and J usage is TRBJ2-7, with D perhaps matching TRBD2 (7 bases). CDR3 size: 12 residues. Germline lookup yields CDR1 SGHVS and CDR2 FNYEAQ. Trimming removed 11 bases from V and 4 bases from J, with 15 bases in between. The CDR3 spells CAYQGRGYEQYF. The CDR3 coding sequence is TGTGCCTACCAGGGGAGGGGGTACGAGCAGTACTTC.

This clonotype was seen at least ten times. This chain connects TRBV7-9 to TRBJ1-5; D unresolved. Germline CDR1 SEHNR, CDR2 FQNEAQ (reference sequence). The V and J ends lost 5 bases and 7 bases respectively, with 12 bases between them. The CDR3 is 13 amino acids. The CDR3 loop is CASSPSGKQPQHF. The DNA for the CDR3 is TGTGCCAGCAGCCCCTCGGGAAAACAGCCCCAGCATTTT.

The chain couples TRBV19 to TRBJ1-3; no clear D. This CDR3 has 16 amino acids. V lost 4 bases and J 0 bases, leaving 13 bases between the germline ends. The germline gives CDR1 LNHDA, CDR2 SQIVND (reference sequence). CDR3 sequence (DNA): TGTGCCAGTAGTACCCCTCACTGGGGCTCTGGAAACACCATATATTTT. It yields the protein CASSTPHWGSGNTIYF.

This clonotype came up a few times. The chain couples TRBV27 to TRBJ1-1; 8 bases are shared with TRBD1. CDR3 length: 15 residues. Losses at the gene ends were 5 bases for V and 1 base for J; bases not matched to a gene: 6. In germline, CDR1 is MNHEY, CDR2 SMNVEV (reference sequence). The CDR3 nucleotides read TGTGCCAGCAGTCCAGACGGACAGGGGAACACTGAAGCTTTCTTT. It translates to CASSPDGQGNTEAFF.

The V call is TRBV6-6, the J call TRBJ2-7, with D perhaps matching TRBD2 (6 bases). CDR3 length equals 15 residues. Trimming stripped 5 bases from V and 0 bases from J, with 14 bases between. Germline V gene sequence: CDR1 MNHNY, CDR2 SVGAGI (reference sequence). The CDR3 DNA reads TGTGCCAGCAGTCTACACCTAGCGCCCTCCTACGAGCAGTACTTC. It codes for CASSLHLAPSYEQYF.